The rows below give T cell receptor beta chains drawn from one sample of a study of T cells after yellow fever vaccination. TCRdb reprocessed the 5' RACE reads with MiXCR, giving one entry per CDR3 protein. The repertoire holds about 68,000 distinct CDR3 sequences, with just over 6.5% as singletons. The starting material was CD8+ T cells sorted from PBMCs, obtained about 49 days after the first yellow fever vaccination. These receptors were collected from a man aged 18 to 29 who received the YFV17D yellow fever vaccine. Each CDR3 is given with its conserved first and last residue. Each record gives: V gene, clone size, D gene, J gene, CDR3 protein, CDR3 DNA. D genes are given only for firm matches. Only part of the rows carry a size: once, few, many, or a class if the clone is expanded.

v_gene: TRBV9; abundance: many; d_gene: TRBD2; j_gene: TRBJ2-3; CDR3aa: CASSVELAGVSTDTQYF; CDR3nt: TGTGCCAGCAGCGTAGAACTAGCGGGGGTTAGCACAGATACGCAGTATTTT
v_gene: TRBV28; abundance: .; d_gene: .; j_gene: TRBJ2-2; CDR3aa: CASSWRIFPGGELFF; CDR3nt: TGTGCCAGCAGTTGGAGAATTTTCCCGGGCGGGGAGCTGTTTTTT
v_gene: TRBV2; abundance: few; d_gene: TRBD1; j_gene: TRBJ1-5; CDR3aa: CASSEWQGAGQPQHF; CDR3nt: TGTGCCAGCAGTGAATGGCAGGGGGCAGGACAGCCCCAGCATTTT
v_gene: TRBV3-1; abundance: .; d_gene: .; j_gene: TRBJ1-2; CDR3aa: CASSQGLGSGGYTF; CDR3nt: TGTGCCAGCAGCCAAGGTCTAGGTTCAGGTGGCTACACCTTC
v_gene: TRBV2; abundance: few; d_gene: .; j_gene: TRBJ2-6; CDR3aa: CASRTRVRSGANVLTF; CDR3nt: TGTGCCAGCAGAACGAGGGTGCGGTCTGGGGCCAACGTCCTGACTTTC
v_gene: TRBV4-1; abundance: many; d_gene: .; j_gene: TRBJ1-5; CDR3aa: CASSQITGRGNQPQHF; CDR3nt: TGCGCCAGCAGCCAAATCACAGGGAGAGGTAATCAGCCCCAGCATTTT
v_gene: TRBV4-1; abundance: many; d_gene: .; j_gene: TRBJ2-7; CDR3aa: CASSQAGRQAYEQYF; CDR3nt: TGCGCCAGCAGCCAAGCGGGTAGACAGGCTTACGAGCAGTACTTC
v_gene: TRBV12-3/TRBV12-4; abundance: many; d_gene: TRBD2; j_gene: TRBJ2-1; CDR3aa: CASRAGGGFDEQFF; CDR3nt: TGTGCCAGCAGGGCGGGCGGGGGTTTCGATGAGCAGTTCTTC
v_gene: TRBV7-8; abundance: few; d_gene: .; j_gene: TRBJ1-4; CDR3aa: CASSPGPLGEKLFF; CDR3nt: TGTGCCAGCAGCCCGGGACCTCTAGGCGAAAAACTGTTTTTT
v_gene: TRBV2; abundance: many; d_gene: .; j_gene: TRBJ2-1; CDR3aa: CASPRDPEVDEQFF; CDR3nt: TGTGCCAGCCCCCGCGACCCGGAGGTCGATGAGCAGTTCTTC
v_gene: TRBV7-6; abundance: many; d_gene: .; j_gene: TRBJ1-5; CDR3aa: CASSVQGDQPQHF; CDR3nt: TGTGCCAGCAGCGTACAGGGTGATCAGCCCCAGCATTTT
v_gene: TRBV20-1; abundance: many; d_gene: TRBD1; j_gene: TRBJ2-5; CDR3aa: CSAQRRTGRMETQYF; CDR3nt: TGCAGTGCCCAAAGACGGACAGGAAGAATGGAGACCCAGTACTTC
v_gene: TRBV12-3/TRBV12-4; abundance: many; d_gene: .; j_gene: TRBJ1-1; CDR3aa: CASVPSIGRSPNTEAFF; CDR3nt: TGTGCCAGCGTCCCTTCAATTGGGCGGAGCCCGAACACTGAAGCTTTCTTT
v_gene: TRBV5-6; abundance: few; d_gene: .; j_gene: TRBJ2-5; CDR3aa: CASSLGAGRETQYF; CDR3nt: TGTGCCAGCAGCTTGGGGGCAGGGCGGGAGACCCAGTACTTC
v_gene: TRBV12-5; abundance: many; d_gene: TRBD1; j_gene: TRBJ1-2; CDR3aa: CASGLGTGVGTSVF; CDR3nt: TGTGCTAGTGGTTTGGGGACAGGGGTCGGGACTTCGGTCTTC
v_gene: TRBV12-3/TRBV12-4; abundance: few; d_gene: .; j_gene: TRBJ1-1; CDR3aa: CASSSGVGSPEAFF; CDR3nt: TGTGCCAGCTCTTCCGGGGTTGGGTCCCCTGAAGCTTTCTTT
v_gene: TRBV5-5; abundance: many; d_gene: .; j_gene: TRBJ2-1; CDR3aa: CASSLARGVPSSYNEQFF; CDR3nt: TGTGCCAGCAGCTTGGCCCGGGGAGTGCCCAGCTCCTACAATGAGCAGTTCTTC
v_gene: TRBV4-2; abundance: many; d_gene: .; j_gene: TRBJ2-6; CDR3aa: CASSQETVGANVLTF; CDR3nt: TGTGCCAGCAGCCAAGAGACGGTAGGGGCCAACGTCCTGACTTTC
v_gene: TRBV11-2; abundance: .; d_gene: TRBD1; j_gene: TRBJ2-5; CDR3aa: CASSLYRGQETQYF; CDR3nt: TGTGCCAGCAGCCTATACAGGGGTCAAGAGACCCAGTACTTC